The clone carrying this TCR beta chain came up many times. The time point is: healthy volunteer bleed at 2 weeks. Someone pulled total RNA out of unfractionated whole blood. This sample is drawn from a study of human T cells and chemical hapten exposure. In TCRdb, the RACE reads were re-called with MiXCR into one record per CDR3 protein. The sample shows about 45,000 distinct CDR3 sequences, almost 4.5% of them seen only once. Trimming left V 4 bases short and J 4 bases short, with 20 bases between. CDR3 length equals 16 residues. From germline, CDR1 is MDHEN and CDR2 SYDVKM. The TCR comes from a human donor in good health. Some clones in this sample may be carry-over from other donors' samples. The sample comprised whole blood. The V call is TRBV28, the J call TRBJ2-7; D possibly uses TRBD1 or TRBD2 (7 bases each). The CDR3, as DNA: TGTGCCAGCAGTTACCCACCCCTCCAGGGGGGGTACGAGCAGTACTTC. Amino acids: CASSYPPLQGGYEQYF.